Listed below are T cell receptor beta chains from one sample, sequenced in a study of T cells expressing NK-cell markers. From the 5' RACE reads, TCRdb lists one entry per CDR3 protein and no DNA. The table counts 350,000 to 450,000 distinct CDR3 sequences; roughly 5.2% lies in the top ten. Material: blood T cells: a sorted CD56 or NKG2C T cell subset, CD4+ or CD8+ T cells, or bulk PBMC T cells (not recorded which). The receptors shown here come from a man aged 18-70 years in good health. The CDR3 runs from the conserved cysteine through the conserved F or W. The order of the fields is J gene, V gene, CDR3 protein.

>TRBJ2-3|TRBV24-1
CATSDTFGYTQYF
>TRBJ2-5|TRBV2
CASSGTAQQETQYF
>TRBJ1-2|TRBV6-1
CASSEAHQGLYGYTF
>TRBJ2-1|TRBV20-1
CSARDPGILEQFF
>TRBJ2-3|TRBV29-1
CSIAKGGEATQYF
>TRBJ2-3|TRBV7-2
CASSLAPSGGASLCYF
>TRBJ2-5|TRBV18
CASSPQLGGGEGETQYF
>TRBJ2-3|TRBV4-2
CASSQDSDIYTDTQYF
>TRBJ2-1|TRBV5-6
CASSLAVAYEQFF
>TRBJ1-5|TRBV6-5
CASSYDANGNQPQHF
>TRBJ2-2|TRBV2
CASSGVLGGGAGELFF
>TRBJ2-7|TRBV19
CASGRQVSGYYEQYF
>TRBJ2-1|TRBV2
CASRGTVSSRGTNEQFF
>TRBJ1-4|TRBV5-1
CASSPTTATANEKLFF
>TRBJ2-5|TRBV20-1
CSALTGTTQYF
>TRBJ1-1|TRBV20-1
CSARGDGRMNTEAFF
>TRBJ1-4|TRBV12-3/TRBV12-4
CASQGAFWEKLFF
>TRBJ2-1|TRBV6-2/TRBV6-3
CASSSVGEQFF
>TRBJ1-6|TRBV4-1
CASSQEGEQRPLHF
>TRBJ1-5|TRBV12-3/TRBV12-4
CASRNRTGYSNQPQHF
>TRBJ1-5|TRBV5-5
CASSSLAGTGSNQPQHF
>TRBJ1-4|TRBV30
CALKQGGNEKLFF
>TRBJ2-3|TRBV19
CASSSFAGQGRTDTQYF
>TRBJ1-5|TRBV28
CASSFGSRGSNQPQHF
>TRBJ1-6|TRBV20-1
CSANRQGSYNSPLHF
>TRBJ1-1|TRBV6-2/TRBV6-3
CASSRPHRGVPEAFF
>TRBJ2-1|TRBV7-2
CASSPERKRGGNEQFF
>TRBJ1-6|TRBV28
CATRRAYNSPLHF
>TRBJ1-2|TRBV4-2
CASTHSRAGLSYGYTF
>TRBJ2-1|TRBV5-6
CASSLAVRSSYNEQFF
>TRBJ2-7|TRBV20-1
CSDLGVYSSYEQYF
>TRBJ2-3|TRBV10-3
CAISDPGLAGGADTQYF
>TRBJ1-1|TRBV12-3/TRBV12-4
CASSYLDTTEAFF
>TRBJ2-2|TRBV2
CASSVQSGGTGELFF
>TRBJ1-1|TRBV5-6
CASSPGGRYTEAFF
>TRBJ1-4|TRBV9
CASSGTNEKLFF
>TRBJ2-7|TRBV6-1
CASSEGRYSSYEQYF
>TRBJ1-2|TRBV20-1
CSAIHFGVGGDYGYTF
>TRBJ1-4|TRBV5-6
CASSLGQLATNEKLFF
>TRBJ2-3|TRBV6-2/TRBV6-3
CASSPSGPDTQYF
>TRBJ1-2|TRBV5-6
CASSLWDIGNYGYTF
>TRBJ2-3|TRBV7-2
CASSFPRIPSSRGTQYF
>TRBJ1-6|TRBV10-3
CAISEAGFGNSPLHF
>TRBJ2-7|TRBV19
CASSPGNTRREQYF
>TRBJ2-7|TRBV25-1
CASSEFGTGHEQYF
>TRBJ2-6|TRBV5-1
CASSPLGQGAVGANVLTF
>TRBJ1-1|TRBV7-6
CASSSRPENTEAFF
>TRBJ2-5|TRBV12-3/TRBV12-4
CASSPGSQPKTQYF
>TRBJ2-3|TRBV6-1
CASSGSVRPDTQYF
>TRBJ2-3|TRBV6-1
CASRRSGGATDTQYF
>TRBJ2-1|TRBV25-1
CASSEFPRESNEQFF
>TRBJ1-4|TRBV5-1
CASSLVASPGEKLFF
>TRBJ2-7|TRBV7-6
CASSLGDVHSYEQYF